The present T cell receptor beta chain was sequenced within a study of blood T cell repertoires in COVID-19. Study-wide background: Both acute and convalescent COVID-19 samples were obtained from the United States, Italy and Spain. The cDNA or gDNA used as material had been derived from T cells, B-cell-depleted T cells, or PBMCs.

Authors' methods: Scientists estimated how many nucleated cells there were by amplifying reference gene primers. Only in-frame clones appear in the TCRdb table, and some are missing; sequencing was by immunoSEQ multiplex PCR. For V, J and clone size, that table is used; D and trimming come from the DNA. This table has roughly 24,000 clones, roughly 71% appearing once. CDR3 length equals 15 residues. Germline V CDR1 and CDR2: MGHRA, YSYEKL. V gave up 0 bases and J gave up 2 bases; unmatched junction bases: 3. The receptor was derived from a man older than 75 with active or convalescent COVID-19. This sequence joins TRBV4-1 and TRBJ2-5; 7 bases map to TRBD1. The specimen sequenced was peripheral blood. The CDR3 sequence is CASSQDRRGQETQYF. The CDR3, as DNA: TGCGCCAGCAGCCAAGATCGCAGGGGGCAAGAGACCCAGTACTTC.